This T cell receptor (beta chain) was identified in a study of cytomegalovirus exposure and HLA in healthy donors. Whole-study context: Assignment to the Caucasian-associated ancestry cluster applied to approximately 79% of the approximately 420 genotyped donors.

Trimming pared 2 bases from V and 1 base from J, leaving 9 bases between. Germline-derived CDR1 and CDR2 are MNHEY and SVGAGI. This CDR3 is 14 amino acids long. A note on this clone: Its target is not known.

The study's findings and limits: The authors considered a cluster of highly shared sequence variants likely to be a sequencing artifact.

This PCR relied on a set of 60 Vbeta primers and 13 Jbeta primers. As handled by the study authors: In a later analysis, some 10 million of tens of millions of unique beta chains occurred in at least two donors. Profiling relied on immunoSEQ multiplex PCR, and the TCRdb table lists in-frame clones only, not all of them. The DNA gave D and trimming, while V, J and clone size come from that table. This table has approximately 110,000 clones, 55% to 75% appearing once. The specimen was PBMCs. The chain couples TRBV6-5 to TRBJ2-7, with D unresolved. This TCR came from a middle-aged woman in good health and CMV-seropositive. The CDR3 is CASSYTSASYEQYF. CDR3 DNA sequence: TGTGCCAGCAGTTACACCAGCGCTTCCTACGAGCAGTACTTC.